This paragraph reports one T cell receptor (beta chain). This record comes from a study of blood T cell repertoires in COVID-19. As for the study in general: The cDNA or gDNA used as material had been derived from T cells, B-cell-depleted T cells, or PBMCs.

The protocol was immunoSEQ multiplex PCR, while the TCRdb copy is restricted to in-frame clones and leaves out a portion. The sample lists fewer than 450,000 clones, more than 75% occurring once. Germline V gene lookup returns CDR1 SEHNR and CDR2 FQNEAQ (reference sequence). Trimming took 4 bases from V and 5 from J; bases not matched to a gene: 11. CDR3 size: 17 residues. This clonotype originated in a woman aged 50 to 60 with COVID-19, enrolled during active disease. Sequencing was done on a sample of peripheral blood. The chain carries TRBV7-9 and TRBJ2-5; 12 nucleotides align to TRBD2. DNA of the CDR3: TGTGCCAGCAGCTGGATGAGGACTAGCGGGATCGGGGAGACCCAGTACTTC. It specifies CASSWMRTSGIGETQYF.